The source of this T cell receptor (beta chain) is a study of T cells in Graves' hyperthyroidism and ophthalmopathy. Regions amplified from RNA transcripts were the TCR beta CDR3 regions. First-round RT-PCR of the TCR CDR3 relied on the HTBI primer set. TCRdb itself ran the multiplex PCR reads through MiXCR, one entry per CDR3 protein. The data contain 600,000 or so distinct CDR3 sequences, about 15% of them singletons. The CDR3 runs 10 residues. Per germline, CDR1 SGHAT and CDR2 FQNNGV. The ends were cut back, 0 bases at V and 6 bases at J, with 0 bases in the middle. This clonotype was seen repeatedly, ten times or more.

Sequencing used blood. This chain connects TRBV11-2 to TRBJ2-7, with D unresolved. The clonotype comes from a woman in her forties or fifties with Graves' ophthalmopathy. The CDR3 coding sequence is TGTGCCAGCAGCTTAGACGAGCAGTACTTC. It translates to CASSLDEQYF. Full variable domain (rest looked up from reference TRBV11-2 and TRBJ2-7): EAGVAQSPRYKIIEKRQSVAFWCNPISGHATLYWYQQILGQGPKLLIQFQNNGVVDDSQLPKDRFSAERLKGVDSTLKIQPAKLEDSAVYLCASSLDEQYFGPGTRLTVT.